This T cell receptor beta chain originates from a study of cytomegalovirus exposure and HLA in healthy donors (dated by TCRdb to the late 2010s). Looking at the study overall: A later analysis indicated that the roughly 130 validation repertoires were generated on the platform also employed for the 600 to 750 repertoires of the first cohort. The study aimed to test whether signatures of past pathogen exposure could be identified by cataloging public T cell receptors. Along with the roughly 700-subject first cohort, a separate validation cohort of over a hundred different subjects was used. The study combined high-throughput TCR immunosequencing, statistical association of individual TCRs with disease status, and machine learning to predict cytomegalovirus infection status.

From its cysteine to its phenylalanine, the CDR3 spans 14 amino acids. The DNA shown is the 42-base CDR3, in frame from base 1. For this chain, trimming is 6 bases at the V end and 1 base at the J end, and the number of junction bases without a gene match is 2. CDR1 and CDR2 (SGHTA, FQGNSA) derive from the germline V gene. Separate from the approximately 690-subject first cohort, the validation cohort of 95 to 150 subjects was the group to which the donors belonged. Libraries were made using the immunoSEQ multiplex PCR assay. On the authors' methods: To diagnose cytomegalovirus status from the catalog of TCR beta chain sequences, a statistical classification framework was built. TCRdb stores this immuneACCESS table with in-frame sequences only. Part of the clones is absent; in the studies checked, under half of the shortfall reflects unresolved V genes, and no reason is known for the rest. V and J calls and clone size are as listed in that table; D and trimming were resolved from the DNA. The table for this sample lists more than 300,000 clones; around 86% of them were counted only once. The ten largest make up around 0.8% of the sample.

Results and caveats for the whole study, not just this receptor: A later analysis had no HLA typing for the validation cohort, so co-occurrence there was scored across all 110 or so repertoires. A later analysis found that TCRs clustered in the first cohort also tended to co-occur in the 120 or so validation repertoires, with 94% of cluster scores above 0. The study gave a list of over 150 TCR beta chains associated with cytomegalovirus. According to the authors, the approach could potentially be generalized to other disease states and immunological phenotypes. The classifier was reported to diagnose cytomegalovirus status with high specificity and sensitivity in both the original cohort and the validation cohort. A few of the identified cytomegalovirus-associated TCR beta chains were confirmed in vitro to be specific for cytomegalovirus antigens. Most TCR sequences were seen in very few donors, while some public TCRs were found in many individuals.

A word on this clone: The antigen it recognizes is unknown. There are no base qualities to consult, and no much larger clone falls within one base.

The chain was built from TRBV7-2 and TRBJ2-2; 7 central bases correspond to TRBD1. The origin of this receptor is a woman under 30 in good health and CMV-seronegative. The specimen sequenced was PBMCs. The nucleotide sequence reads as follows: TGTGCCAGCAGTCGGGACAGGAACACCGGGGAGCTGTTTTTT. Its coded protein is CASSRDRNTGELFF.